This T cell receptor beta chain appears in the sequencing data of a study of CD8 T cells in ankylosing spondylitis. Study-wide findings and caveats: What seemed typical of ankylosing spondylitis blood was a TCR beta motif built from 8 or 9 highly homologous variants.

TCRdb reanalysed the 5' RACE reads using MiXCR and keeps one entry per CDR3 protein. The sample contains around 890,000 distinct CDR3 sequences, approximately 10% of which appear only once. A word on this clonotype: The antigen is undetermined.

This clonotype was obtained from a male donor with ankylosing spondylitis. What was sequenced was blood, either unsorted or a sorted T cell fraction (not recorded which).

The CDR3 coding sequence is TGTGCCAGCAGCGTAGGGGGCTTCAACACCGGGGAGCTGTTTTTT. Amino acid sequence: CASSVGGFNTGELFF. The gene calls are TRBV9 and TRBJ2-2, with D tentatively TRBD1 (5 bases). Germline CDR1 reads SGDLS; CDR2 reads YYNGEE. The CDR3 has 15 residues. The V gene lost 0 bases and the J gene lost 2 bases, with 8 bases spanning the gap.